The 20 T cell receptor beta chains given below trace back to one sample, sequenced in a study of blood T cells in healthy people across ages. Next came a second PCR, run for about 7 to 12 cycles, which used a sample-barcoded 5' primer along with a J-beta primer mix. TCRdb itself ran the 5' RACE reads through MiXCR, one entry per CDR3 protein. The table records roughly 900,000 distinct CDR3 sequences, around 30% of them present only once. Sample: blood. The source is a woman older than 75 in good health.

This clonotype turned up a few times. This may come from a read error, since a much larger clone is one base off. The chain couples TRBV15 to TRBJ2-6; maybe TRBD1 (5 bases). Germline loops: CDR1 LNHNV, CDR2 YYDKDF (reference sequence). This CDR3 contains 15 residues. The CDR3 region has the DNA TGTGCCACCAGCAGAGACCAGCCTGGGGCCAACGTCCGGACTTTC. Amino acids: CATSRDQPGANVRTF.

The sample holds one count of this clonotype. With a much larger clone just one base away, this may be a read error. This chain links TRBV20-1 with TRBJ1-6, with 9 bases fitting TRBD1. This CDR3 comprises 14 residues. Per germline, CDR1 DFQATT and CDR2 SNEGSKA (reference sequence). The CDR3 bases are TGCAATGCTAGTAGGGGGACAGGGAATTCACCCCTCCACTTT. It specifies CNASRGTGNSPLHF.

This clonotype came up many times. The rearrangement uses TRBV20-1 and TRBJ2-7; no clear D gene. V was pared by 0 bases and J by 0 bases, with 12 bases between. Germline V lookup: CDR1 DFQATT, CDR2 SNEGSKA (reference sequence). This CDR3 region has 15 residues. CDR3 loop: CSARDWSVTSYEQYF. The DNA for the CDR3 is TGCAGTGCTAGAGATTGGAGCGTTACCTCCTACGAGCAGTACTTC.

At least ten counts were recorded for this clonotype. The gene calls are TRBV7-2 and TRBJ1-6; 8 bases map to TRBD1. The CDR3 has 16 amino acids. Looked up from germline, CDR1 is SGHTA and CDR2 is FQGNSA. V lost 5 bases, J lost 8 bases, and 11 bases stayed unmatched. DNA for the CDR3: TGTGCCAGCAGCCCTGAGACAGGGGACCTTTATTCACCCCTCCACTTT. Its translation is CASSPETGDLYSPLHF.

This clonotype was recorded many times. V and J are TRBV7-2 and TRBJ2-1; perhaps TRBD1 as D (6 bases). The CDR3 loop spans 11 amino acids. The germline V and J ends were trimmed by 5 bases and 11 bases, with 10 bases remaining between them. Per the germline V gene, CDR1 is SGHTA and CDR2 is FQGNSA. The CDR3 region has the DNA TGTGCCAGCAGCGCAGGGGTCCAGCAGTTCTTC. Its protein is CASSAGVQQFF.

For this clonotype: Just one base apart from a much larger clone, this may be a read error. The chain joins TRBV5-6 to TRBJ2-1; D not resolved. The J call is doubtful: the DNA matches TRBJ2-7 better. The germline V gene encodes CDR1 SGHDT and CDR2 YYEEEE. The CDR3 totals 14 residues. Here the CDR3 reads CASSLFRSYNEQYF. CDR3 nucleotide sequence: TGTGCCAGCAGCTTGTTTCGCTCCTACAATGAGCAGTACTTC.

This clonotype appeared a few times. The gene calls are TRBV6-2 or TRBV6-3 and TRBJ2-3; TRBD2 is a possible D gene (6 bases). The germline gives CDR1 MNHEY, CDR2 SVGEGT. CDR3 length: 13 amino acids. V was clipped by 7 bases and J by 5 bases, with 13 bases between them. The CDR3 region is CASKAGTEDTQYF. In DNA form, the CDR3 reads TGTGCCAGCAAGGCAGGGACTGAAGATACGCAGTATTTT.

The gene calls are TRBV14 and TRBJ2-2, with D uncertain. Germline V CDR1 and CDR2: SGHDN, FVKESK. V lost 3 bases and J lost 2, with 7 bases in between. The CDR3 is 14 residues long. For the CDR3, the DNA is TGTGCCAGCAGCCAGGATATAAACACCGGGGAGCTGTTTTTT. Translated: CASSQDINTGELFF.

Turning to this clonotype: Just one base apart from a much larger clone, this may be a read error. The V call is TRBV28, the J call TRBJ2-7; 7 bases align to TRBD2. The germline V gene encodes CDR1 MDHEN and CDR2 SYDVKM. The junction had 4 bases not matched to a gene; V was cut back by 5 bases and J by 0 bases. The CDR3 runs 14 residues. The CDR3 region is CASSAASGSYEQYV. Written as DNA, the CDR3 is TGTGCCAGCAGTGCCGCTAGCGGCTCCTACGAGCAGTACGTC.

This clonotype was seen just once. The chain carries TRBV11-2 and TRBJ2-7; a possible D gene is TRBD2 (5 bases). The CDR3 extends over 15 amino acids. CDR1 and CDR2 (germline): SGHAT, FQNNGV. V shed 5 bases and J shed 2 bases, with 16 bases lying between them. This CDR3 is CASSNGGGSPYEQYF. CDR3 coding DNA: TGTGCCAGCAGCAATGGAGGAGGCAGTCCCTACGAGCAGTACTTC.

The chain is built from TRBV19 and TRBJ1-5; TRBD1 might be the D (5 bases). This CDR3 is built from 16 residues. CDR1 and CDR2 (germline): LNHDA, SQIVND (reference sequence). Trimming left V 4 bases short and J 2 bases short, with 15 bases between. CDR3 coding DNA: TGTGCCAGTAGTACCCGGGGCCCGGGGGGCAATCAGCCCCAGCATTTT. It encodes CASSTRGPGGNQPQHF. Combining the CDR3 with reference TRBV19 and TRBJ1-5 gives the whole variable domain DGGITQSPKYLFRKEGQNVTLSCEQNLNHDAMYWYRQDPGQGLRLIYYSQIVNDFQKGDIAEGYSVSREKKESFPLTVTSAQKNPTAFYLCASSTRGPGGNQPQHFGDGTRLSIL.

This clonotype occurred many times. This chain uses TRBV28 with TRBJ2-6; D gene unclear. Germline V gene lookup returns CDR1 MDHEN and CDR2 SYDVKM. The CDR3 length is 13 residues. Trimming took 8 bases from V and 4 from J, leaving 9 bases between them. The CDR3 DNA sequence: TGTGCCAGCTTTTCGCGAGGGGCCAACGTCCTGACTTTC. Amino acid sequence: CASFSRGANVLTF.

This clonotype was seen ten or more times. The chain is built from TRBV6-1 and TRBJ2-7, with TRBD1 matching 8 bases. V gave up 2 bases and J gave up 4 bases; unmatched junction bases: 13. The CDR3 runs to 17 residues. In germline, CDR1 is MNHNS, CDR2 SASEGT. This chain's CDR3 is CASSEPKWQGASYEQYF. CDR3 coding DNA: TGTGCCAGCAGTGAACCTAAGTGGCAGGGGGCATCATACGAGCAGTACTTC.

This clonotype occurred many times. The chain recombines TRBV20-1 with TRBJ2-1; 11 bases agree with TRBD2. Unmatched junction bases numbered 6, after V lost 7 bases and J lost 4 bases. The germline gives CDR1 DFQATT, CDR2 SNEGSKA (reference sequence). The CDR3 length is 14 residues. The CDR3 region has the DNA TGCAGTGGGGTCCGGACTAGCGGGTACAATGAGCAGTTCTTC. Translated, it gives CSGVRTSGYNEQFF.

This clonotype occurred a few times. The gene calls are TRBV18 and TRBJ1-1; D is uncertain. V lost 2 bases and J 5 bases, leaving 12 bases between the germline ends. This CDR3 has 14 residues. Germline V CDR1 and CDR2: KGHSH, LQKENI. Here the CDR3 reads CASSPGQLGTEAFF. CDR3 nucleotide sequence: TGTGCCAGCTCACCAGGGCAGTTAGGGACTGAAGCTTTCTTT. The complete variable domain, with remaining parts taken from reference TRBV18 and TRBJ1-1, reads NAGVMQNPRHLVRRRGQEARLRCSPMKGHSHVYWYRQLPEEGLKFMVYLQKENIIDESGMPKERFSAEFPKEGPSILRIQQVVRGDSAAYFCASSPGQLGTEAFFGQGTRLTVV.

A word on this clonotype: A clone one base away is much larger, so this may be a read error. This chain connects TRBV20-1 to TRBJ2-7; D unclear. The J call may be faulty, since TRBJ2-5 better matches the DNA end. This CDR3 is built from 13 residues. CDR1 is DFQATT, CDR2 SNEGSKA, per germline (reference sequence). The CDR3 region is CSALRPPRETQYF. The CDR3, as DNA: TGCAGTGCTTTGAGACCCCCGCGGGAGACCCAGTACTTC.

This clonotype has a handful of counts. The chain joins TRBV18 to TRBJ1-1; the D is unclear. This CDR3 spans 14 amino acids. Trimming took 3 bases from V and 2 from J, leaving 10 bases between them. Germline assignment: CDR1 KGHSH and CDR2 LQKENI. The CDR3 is CASSPPQGNTEAFF. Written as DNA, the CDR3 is TGTGCCAGCTCACCCCCGCAAGGTAACACTGAAGCTTTCTTT.

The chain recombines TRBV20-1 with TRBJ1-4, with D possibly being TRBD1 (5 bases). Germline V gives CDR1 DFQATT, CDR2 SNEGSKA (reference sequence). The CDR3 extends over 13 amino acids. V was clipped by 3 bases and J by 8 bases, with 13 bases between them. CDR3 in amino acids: CSASAGKREKLFF. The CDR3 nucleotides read TGCAGTGCTAGTGCAGGGAAACGAGAAAAACTGTTTTTT.

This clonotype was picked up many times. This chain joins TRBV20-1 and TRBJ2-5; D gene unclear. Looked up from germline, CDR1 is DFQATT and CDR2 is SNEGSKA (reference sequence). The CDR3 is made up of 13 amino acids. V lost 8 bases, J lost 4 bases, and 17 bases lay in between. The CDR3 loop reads CSTRSRARETQYF. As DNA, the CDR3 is TGCAGTACTCGAAGTCGGGCCCGAGAGACCCAGTACTTC.

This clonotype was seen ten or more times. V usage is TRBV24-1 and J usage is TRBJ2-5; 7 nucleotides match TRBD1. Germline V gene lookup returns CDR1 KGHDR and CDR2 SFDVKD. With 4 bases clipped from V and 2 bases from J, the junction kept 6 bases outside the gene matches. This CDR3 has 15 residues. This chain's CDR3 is CATSDWDREQETQYF. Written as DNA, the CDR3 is TGTGCCACCAGTGACTGGGACAGAGAGCAAGAGACCCAGTACTTC.